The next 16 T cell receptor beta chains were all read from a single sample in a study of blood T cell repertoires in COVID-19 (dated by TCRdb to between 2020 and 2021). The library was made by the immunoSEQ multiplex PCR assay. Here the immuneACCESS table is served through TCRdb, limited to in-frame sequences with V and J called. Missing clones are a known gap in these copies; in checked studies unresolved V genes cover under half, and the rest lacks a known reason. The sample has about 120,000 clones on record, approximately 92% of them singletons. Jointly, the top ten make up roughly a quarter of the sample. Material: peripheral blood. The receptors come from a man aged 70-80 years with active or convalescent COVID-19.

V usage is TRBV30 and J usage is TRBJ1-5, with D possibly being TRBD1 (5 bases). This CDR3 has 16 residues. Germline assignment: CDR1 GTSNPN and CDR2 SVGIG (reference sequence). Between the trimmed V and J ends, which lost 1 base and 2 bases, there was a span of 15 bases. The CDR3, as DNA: TGTGCCTGGAGTGCGGGGACGGGGGGAGGCAATCAGCCCCAGCATTTT. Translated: CAWSAGTGGGNQPQHF.

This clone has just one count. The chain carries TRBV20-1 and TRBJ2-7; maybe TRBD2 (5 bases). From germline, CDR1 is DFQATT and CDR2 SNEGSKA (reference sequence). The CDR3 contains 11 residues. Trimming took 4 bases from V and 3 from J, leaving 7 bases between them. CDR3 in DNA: TGCAGTGCTACTACTAGCTACGAGCAGTACTTC. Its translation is CSATTSYEQYF.

In DNA, the CDR3 is TGTGCCAGCACCCAGGGAAAGGGCTACACCTTC. It codes for CASTQGKGYTF. V gene TRBV6-5 combines with J gene TRBJ1-2, with a weak D call TRBD1 (5 bases). Germline-derived CDR1 and CDR2 are MNHEY and SVGAGI. V dropped 7 bases and J dropped 8 bases, with 11 bases sitting between them. The CDR3 loop spans 11 amino acids.

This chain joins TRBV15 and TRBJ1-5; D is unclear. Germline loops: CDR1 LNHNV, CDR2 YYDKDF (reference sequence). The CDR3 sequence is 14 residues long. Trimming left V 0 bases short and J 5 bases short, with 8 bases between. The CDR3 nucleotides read TGTGCCACCAGCAGAGAGGGCAGCCATCAGCCCCAGCATTTT. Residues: CATSREGSHQPQHF.

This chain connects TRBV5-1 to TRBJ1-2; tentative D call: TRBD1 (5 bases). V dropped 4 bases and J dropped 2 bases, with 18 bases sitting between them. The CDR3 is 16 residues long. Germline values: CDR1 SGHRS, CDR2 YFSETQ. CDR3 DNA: TGCGCCAGCAGCCTGGTCCAGGGTATGGGGAACTATGGCTACACCTTC. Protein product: CASSLVQGMGNYGYTF.

In DNA form, the CDR3 reads TGTGCCAGCAGCGTAGGTCCAGGCATCTCCTACGAGCAGTACTTC. The encoded protein is CASSVGPGISYEQYF. The J gene is TRBJ2-7, the V gene TRBV9; D gene ambiguous. Between the trimmed V and J ends, which lost 0 bases and 0 bases, there was a span of 10 bases. The CDR3 has 15 residues. The germline CDR1 and CDR2 sequences are SGDLS and YYNGEE.

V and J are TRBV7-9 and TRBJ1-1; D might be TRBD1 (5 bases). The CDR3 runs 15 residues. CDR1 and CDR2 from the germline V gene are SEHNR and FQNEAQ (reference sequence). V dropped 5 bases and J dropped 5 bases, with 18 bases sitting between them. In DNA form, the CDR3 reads TGTGCCAGCAGCCGCCGGGGAGGGGTGGCGACTGAAGCTTTCTTT. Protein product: CASSRRGGVATEAFF.

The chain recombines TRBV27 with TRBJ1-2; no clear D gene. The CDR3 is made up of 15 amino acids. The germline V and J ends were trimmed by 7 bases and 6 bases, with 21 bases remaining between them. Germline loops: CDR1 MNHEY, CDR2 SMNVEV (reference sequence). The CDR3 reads CASTGLSNLIHGYTF. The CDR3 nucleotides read TGTGCCAGCACCGGACTGAGCAACCTTATCCATGGCTACACCTTC.

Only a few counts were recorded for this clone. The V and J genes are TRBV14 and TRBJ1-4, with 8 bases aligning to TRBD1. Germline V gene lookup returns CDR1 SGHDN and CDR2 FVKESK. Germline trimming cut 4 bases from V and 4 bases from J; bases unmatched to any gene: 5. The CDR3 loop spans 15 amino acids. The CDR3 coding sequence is TGTGCCAGCAGCCCAGGGGGACAGGTTAATGAAAAACTGTTTTTT. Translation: CASSPGGQVNEKLFF.

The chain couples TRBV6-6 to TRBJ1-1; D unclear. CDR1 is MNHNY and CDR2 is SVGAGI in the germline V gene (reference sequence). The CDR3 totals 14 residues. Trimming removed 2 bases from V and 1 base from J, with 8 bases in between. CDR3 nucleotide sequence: TGTGCCAGCAGTTACGCGTCTGGGAACACTGAAGCTTTCTTT. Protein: CASSYASGNTEAFF.

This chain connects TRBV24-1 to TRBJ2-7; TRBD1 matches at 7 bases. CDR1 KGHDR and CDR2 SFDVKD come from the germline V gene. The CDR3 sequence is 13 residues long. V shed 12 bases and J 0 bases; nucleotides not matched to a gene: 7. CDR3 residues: CAPLRGNSYEQYF. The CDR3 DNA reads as TGTGCCCCGCTCAGGGGGAACTCCTACGAGCAGTACTTC.

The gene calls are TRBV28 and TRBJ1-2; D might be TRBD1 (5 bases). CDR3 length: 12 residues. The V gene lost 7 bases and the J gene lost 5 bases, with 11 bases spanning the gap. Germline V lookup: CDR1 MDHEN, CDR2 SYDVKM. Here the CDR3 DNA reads TGTGCCAGCACCTGGGGGGATTATGGCTACACCTTC. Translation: CASTWGDYGYTF.

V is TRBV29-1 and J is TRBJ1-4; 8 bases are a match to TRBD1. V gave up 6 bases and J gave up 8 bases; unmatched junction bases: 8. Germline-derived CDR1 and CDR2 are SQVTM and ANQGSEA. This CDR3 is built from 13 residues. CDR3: CSVGTGGDEKLFF. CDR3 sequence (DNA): TGCAGCGTGGGGACAGGAGGTGACGAAAAACTGTTTTTT.

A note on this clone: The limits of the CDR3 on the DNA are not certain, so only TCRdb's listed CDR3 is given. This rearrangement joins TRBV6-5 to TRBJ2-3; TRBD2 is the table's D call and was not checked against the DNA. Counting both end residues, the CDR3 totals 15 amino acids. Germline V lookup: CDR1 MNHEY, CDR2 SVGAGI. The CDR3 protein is CASSTSGVETDTQYF.

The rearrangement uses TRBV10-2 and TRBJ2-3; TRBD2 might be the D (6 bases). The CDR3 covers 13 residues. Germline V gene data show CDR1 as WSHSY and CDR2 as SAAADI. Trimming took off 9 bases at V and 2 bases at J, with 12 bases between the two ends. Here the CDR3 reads CASSGDNTDTQYF. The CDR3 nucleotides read TGCGCCAGTTCGGGGGATAACACAGATACGCAGTATTTT.

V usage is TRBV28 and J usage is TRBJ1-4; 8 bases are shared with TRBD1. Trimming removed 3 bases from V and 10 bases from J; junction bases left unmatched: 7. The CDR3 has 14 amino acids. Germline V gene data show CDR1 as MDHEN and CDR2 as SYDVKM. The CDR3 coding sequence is TGTGCCAGCAGTTTGACAGGGGCTCTAGGAAAACTGTTTTTT. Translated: CASSLTGALGKLFF.